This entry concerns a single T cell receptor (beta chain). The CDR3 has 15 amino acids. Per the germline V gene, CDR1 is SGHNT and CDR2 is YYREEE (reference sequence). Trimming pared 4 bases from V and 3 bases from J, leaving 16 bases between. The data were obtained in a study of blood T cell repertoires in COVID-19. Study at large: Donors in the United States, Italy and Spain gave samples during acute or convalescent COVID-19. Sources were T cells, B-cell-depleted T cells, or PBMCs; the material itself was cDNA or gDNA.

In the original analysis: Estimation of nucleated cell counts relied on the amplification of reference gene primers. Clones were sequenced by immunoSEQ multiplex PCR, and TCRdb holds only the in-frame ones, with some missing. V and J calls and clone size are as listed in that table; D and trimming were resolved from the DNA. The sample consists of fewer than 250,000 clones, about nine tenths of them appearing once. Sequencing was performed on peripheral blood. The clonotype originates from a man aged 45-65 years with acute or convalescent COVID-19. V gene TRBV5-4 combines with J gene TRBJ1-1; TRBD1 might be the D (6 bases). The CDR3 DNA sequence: TGTGCCAGCAGCCGCCCGGCGGGGGGCGACACTGAAGCTTTCTTT. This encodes CASSRPAGGDTEAFF. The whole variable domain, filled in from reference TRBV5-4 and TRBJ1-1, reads ETGVTQSPTHLIKTRGQQVTLRCSSQSGHNTVSWYQQALGQGPQFIFQYYREEENGRGNFPPRFSGLQFPNYSSELNVNALELDDSALYLCASSRPAGGDTEAFFGQGTRLTVV.